A selection of T cell receptor beta chains follows, all from one sample in a study of CD8 T cells in Susac syndrome. In TCRdb, the immunoSEQ multiplex PCR reads were re-called with MiXCR into one record per CDR3 protein. Of 250,000 to 300,000 distinct CDR3 sequences in the sample, approximately 90% were seen once. Source material: CD8+ T cells from PBMCs. These TCRs come from a human donor with multiple sclerosis. The CDR3 runs from the conserved cysteine through the conserved F or W. D genes are given only for firm matches. Clone size is stated in some rows and not others, as once, few, many or a class when expanded.

cdr3_aa cdr3_nt clone_size j_call d_call v_call
CASSEQGSLEELFF TGTGCCAGCAGCGAGCAGGGCAGCCTGGAGGAGCTGTTTTTT - TRBJ2-2 - TRBV5-4
CSAREGAGLSDTQYF TGCAGTGCTAGGGAAGGGGCGGGACTATCGGATACGCAGTATTTT - TRBJ2-3 TRBD2 TRBV20-1
CASTSGGQNGAGELFF TGTGCCAGCACCTCAGGGGGACAGAACGGCGCCGGGGAGCTGTTTTTT - TRBJ2-2 TRBD1 TRBV5-6
CASSLATSSGANVLTF TGTGCCAGCAGCTTAGCGACTAGCTCTGGGGCCAACGTCCTGACTTTC - TRBJ2-6 - TRBV7-6
CASSTDRDLETQYF TGTGCCAGTAGTACCGACAGGGATTTGGAGACCCAGTACTTC once TRBJ2-5 TRBD1 TRBV19
CASSAWDRGIVYEQYF TGTGCCAGCAGCGCCTGGGACAGGGGTATTGTCTACGAGCAGTACTTC - TRBJ2-7 TRBD1 TRBV11-2
CASSHFPGTSLNEQFF TGCGCCAGCAGCCACTTCCCCGGGACTAGCTTGAATGAGCAGTTCTTC - TRBJ2-1 TRBD2 TRBV4-3
CASSPRGPSNSPLHF TGTGCCAGCAGTCCCCGAGGGCCGAGTAATTCACCCCTCCACTTT - TRBJ1-6 - TRBV28
CASSYEGPSYNEQFF TGTGCCAGCAGTTACGAGGGTCCCTCCTACAATGAGCAGTTCTTC - TRBJ2-1 - TRBV6-5
CASMSWAGQSHEQFF TGTGCCAGCATGAGTTGGGCCGGGCAAAGCCATGAGCAGTTCTTC - TRBJ2-1 - TRBV6-2/TRBV6-3
CASSSPGSFAGELFF TGTGCCAGCAGTTCCCCGGGGTCCTTCGCCGGGGAGCTGTTTTTT - TRBJ2-2 - TRBV28
CAWSDSGRANEQFF TGTGCCTGGAGTGATAGCGGGAGGGCCAATGAGCAGTTCTTC - TRBJ2-1 TRBD2 TRBV30
CASSLEVARGSFYEQYF TGTGCCAGCAGCCTTGAAGTAGCGAGGGGGAGTTTCTACGAGCAGTACTTC - TRBJ2-7 - TRBV6-2/TRBV6-3
CASSSPPQETQYF TGTGCCAGCAGCTCTCCCCCCCAAGAGACCCAGTACTTC - TRBJ2-5 - TRBV7-3
CASSSDRETDNEQFF TGTGCCAGCAGCTCAGACAGGGAAACGGATAATGAGCAGTTCTTC - TRBJ2-1 TRBD1 TRBV13
CASSLYFGQGVSAGELFF TGTGCCAGCAGTCTCTACTTCGGACAGGGGGTTAGCGCCGGGGAGCTGTTTTTT - TRBJ2-2 TRBD1 TRBV28
CAISASSGMADTQYF TGTGCCATCAGTGCCTCTAGCGGGATGGCAGATACGCAGTATTTT - TRBJ2-3 TRBD2 TRBV10-3
CASSLGLGHNEQFF TGTGCCAGCAGTTTAGGTCTAGGCCACAATGAGCAGTTCTTC - TRBJ2-1 - TRBV27
CASSLTGEAFF TGTGCCAGCAGTTTAACGGGAGAAGCTTTCTTT - TRBJ1-1 - TRBV6-2/TRBV6-3
CASSPLTGSYEQYF TGTGCCAGCAGCCCGCTGACGGGTTCCTACGAGCAGTACTTC - TRBJ2-7 - TRBV11-2
CSGLGANSGNTIYF TGCAGCGGCCTCGGGGCCAACTCTGGAAACACCATATATTTT - TRBJ1-3 - TRBV29-1
CSAPRQGRSYEQYF TGCAGTGCTCCCCGACAGGGACGCTCCTACGAGCAGTACTTC - TRBJ2-7 TRBD1 TRBV20-1
CASSFRSALKTDTQYF TGTGCCAGCAGTTTTCGGAGCGCCCTCAAGACAGATACGCAGTATTTT - TRBJ2-3 - TRBV28
CSVVRTLGAGEQFF TGCAGCGTTGTAAGGACCCTCGGGGCCGGTGAGCAGTTCTTC - TRBJ2-1 - TRBV29-1
CASSRGTSGRNEQFF TGTGCCAGTAGCAGAGGGACTAGCGGGAGAAATGAGCAGTTCTTC - TRBJ2-1 TRBD2 TRBV19